These 30 T cell receptor beta chains were sequenced from one sample in a study of blood T cell repertoires in COVID-19. Only in-frame clones appear in the TCRdb table, and some are missing; sequencing was by immunoSEQ multiplex PCR. There are more than 200,000 clones in the sample; 85% to 90% occur only once, and 5% to 6.5% lies in the top ten. The sample was peripheral blood. These receptors originate from a man of 80 years or more with acute or convalescent COVID-19.

The chain has TRBV19 and TRBJ2-3; 12 positions agree with TRBD1. This CDR3 is built from 17 residues. In germline, CDR1 is LNHDA, CDR2 SQIVND (reference sequence). With 4 bases clipped from V and 4 bases from J, the junction kept 9 bases outside the gene matches. The CDR3 nucleotides are TGTGCCAGTAGTAGAAACCGGGACAGGGGGCACGCAGATACGCAGTATTTT. This gives the protein CASSRNRDRGHADTQYF. Drawing the rest from reference TRBV19 and TRBJ2-3, the complete variable domain is DGGITQSPKYLFRKEGQNVTLSCEQNLNHDAMYWYRQDPGQGLRLIYYSQIVNDFQKGDIAEGYSVSREKKESFPLTVTSAQKNPTAFYLCASSRNRDRGHADTQYFGPGTRLTVL.

This clone appeared once. V and J are TRBV7-2 and TRBJ1-1, with D uncertain. Germline V CDR1 and CDR2: SGHTA, FQGNSA. Trimming left V 5 bases short and J 3 bases short, with 7 bases between. The CDR3 runs 12 residues. The CDR3 DNA follows: TGTGCCAGCAGCCTACAGCACACTGAAGCTTTCTTT. The encoded protein is CASSLQHTEAFF.

The CDR3 region has the DNA TGTGCCAGCAGCTTGGGGGTGCTAGGAATGAATGAGCAGTTCTTC. Amino acid sequence: CASSLGVLGMNEQFF. The V gene is TRBV5-4, the J gene TRBJ2-1, with D unresolved. The CDR3 has 15 amino acids. Germline values: CDR1 SGHNT, CDR2 YYREEE (reference sequence). Trimming removed 0 bases at V and 7 bases at J, with 14 bases between.

Only one count was recorded for this clone. The chain couples TRBV18 to TRBJ2-5, with D perhaps matching TRBD2 (5 bases). The germline CDR1 and CDR2 sequences are KGHSH and LQKENI. This CDR3 is built from 14 residues. V was clipped by 0 bases and J by 5 bases, with 10 bases between them. The CDR3 nucleotides read TGTGCCAGCTCACCACCCGGACTCACGGAGACCCAGTACTTC. It specifies CASSPPGLTETQYF.

The CDR3 nucleotides read TGCGCCAGCAGCTTGGACGGACAGCGCAATCAGCCCCAGCATTTT. Its protein product is CASSLDGQRNQPQHF. The V gene is TRBV5-1, the J gene TRBJ1-5, with TRBD1 as a possible D gene (6 bases). The germline gives CDR1 SGHRS, CDR2 YFSETQ. The CDR3 is 15 residues long. V was pared by 0 bases and J by 2 bases, with 9 bases between.

This chain joins TRBV19 and TRBJ1-1; 11 bases are a match to TRBD1. The CDR3 runs to 17 residues. V was clipped by 2 bases and J by 3 bases; unmatched bases: 8. CDR1 is LNHDA and CDR2 is SQIVND in the germline V gene (reference sequence). CDR3 region: CASSIKRTGGRHTEAFF. As DNA, the CDR3 is TGTGCCAGTAGTATAAAAAGGACAGGGGGCCGACACACTGAAGCTTTCTTT.

This chain links TRBV10-3 with TRBJ1-1; 7 bases map to TRBD1. Trimming at V came to 6 bases and at J to 1 base, leaving 5 bases not matched to a gene. Germline V gene data show CDR1 as ENHRY and CDR2 as SYGVKD. The CDR3 has 14 residues. The CDR3 region has the DNA TGTGCCATCAGCTCCGGGACAGCGAACACTGAAGCTTTCTTT. It translates to CAISSGTANTEAFF.

The chain joins TRBV28 to TRBJ2-2, with 7 positions matching TRBD1. Unmatched junction bases numbered 5, after V lost 6 bases and J lost 7 bases. Germline V gene lookup returns CDR1 MDHEN and CDR2 SYDVKM. The CDR3 loop spans 13 amino acids. The CDR3: CASRKGGGGELFF. CDR3 DNA sequence: TGTGCCAGCAGAAAAGGGGGCGGCGGGGAGCTGTTTTTT.

CDR3: CASSISTAWAYGYTF. The CDR3 region has the DNA TGTGCCAGTAGTATCTCGACGGCGTGGGCCTATGGCTACACCTTC. V usage is TRBV19 and J usage is TRBJ1-2; unclear D gene. V gave up 3 bases and J gave up 4 bases, with 15 bases separating them. The CDR3 consists of 15 residues. Germline lookup yields CDR1 LNHDA and CDR2 SQIVND (reference sequence).

The J gene is TRBJ2-1, the V gene TRBV19; 8 bases are shared with TRBD2. The germline V gene encodes CDR1 LNHDA and CDR2 SQIVND (reference sequence). This CDR3 has 15 residues. Unmatched junction bases numbered 4, after V lost 1 base and J lost 5 bases. DNA for the CDR3: TGTGCCAGTAGTATAGTCCGGGAGGGGCACAATGAGCAGTTCTTC. This sequence encodes CASSIVREGHNEQFF.

The V call is TRBV7-3, the J call TRBJ2-5; D remains ambiguous. The CDR3 is 10 residues long. V was shortened by 5 bases and J by 5 bases, with 3 bases between the two germline ends. From germline, CDR1 is SGHTA and CDR2 FQGTGA. Written as DNA, the CDR3 is TGTGCCAGCAGCCGGGAGACCCAGTACTTC. Its translation is CASSRETQYF.

The chain carries TRBV6-5 and TRBJ1-2; D not resolved. The germline V gene has CDR1 MNHEY and CDR2 SVGAGI. The CDR3 length is 15 residues. V lost 0 bases and J lost 4, with 12 bases in between. The CDR3: CASSYSTGRGYGYTF. The CDR3 DNA follows: TGTGCCAGCAGTTACTCGACCGGCCGGGGCTATGGCTACACCTTC.

This chain joins TRBV11-3 and TRBJ2-5, with 10 bases aligning to TRBD2. CDR3 length: 17 residues. J was trimmed by 5 bases and V by 1 base; bases with no gene match: 10. The V gene's germline CDR1 is SGHNT and CDR2 YENEEA. This chain's CDR3 is CASSLGLAGVIGETQYF. The CDR3 DNA reads as TGTGCCAGCAGCTTAGGGCTAGCGGGAGTGATAGGGGAGACCCAGTACTTC. Combining the CDR3 with reference TRBV11-3 and TRBJ2-5 gives the whole variable domain EAGVVQSPRYKIIEKKQPVAFWCNPISGHNTLYWYLQNLGQGPELLIRYENEEAVDDSQLPKDRFSAERLKGVDSTLKIQPAELGDSAVYLCASSLGLAGVIGETQYFGPGTRLLVL.

The chain uses TRBV11-2 and TRBJ2-1; D perhaps matches TRBD2 (6 bases). The V and J ends lost 1 base and 8 bases respectively, with 12 bases between them. Germline V gives CDR1 SGHAT, CDR2 FQNNGV. CDR3 length: 14 residues. CDR3 in DNA: TGTGCCAGCAGCTTAGCTCTAGCGTCCGATGAGCAGTTCTTC. Translated, it gives CASSLALASDEQFF.

The genes are TRBV16 and TRBJ1-3; no reliable D call. The CDR3 has 15 residues. V lost 2 bases and J 2 bases, leaving 10 bases between the germline ends. CDR1 is KGHSY, CDR2 FQNENV, per germline. The CDR3 DNA is TGTGCCAGCAGCCAAGGAGCAGCCCCTGGAAACACCATATATTTT. Translating it yields CASSQGAAPGNTIYF.

The J gene is TRBJ1-1, the V gene TRBV7-8; TRBD1 agrees at 10 bases. The trim removed 5 bases at V and 7 bases at J, leaving 10 bases unmatched. This CDR3 contains 15 residues. The germline gives CDR1 SGHVS, CDR2 FQNEAQ. CDR3 in DNA: TGTGCCAGCAGCCCCGTCCGGGACAGGGGTGTTGAAGCTTTCTTT. Translation gives CASSPVRDRGVEAFF.

The chain has TRBV15 and TRBJ1-6, with D tentatively TRBD1 (6 bases). This CDR3 has 16 residues. Trimming removed 1 base at V and 10 bases at J, with 17 bases between. Germline CDR1 is LNHNV and CDR2 is YYDKDF (reference sequence). In DNA, the CDR3 is TGTGCCACCAGCAGAGTTGGTGGAACAGGGTTCTCACCCCTCCACTTT. Encoded protein: CATSRVGGTGFSPLHF.

V usage is TRBV5-4 and J usage is TRBJ1-1, with 7 bases aligning to TRBD1. In germline, CDR1 is SGHNT, CDR2 YYREEE (reference sequence). With 2 bases clipped from V and 0 bases from J, the junction kept 7 bases outside the gene matches. The CDR3 covers 16 residues. CDR3 DNA: TGTGCCAGCAGCTTAGGTTCAGGGGGGCTGAACACTGAAGCTTTCTTT. Protein product: CASSLGSGGLNTEAFF.

The chain has TRBV27 and TRBJ2-2; 7 bases match TRBD2. V was clipped by 3 bases and J by 7 bases; unmatched bases: 11. This CDR3 spans 16 amino acids. The germline gives CDR1 MNHEY, CDR2 SMNVEV (reference sequence). The CDR3 here is CASSFGGRGKGGELFF. Here the CDR3 DNA reads TGTGCCAGCAGTTTCGGCGGGAGAGGGAAGGGCGGGGAGCTGTTTTTT.

The chain combines TRBV24-1 with TRBJ2-3, with 14 bases identical to TRBD2. V lost 4 bases, J lost 4 bases, and 15 bases stayed unmatched. CDR1 and CDR2 (germline): KGHDR, SFDVKD. The CDR3 is made up of 20 amino acids. CDR3 nucleotides: TGTGCCACCAGTGACCCCGGGACTAGCGGGAGCTTTCGAAGGGCAGATACGCAGTATTTT. Translated: CATSDPGTSGSFRRADTQYF.

This clone was found a few times. The V gene is TRBV7-9, the J gene TRBJ2-2; 8 bases map to TRBD2. Germline CDR1 is SEHNR and CDR2 is FQNEAQ (reference sequence). The CDR3 spans 15 residues. The trim removed 4 bases at V and 2 bases at J, leaving 3 bases unmatched. CDR3: CASSSGLGNTGELFF. Here the CDR3 DNA reads TGTGCCAGCAGCTCGGGACTAGGCAACACCGGGGAGCTGTTTTTT.

This clone has just one count. CDR3 DNA sequence: TGTGCCAGCAGTCGTCACGGACTGGTTCTAGCCCCCTACGAGCAGTACTTC. It translates to CASSRHGLVLAPYEQYF. The chain employs TRBV28 and TRBJ2-7; possible D gene TRBD2, 5 bases. Germline V lookup: CDR1 MDHEN, CDR2 SYDVKM. CDR3 length: 17 amino acids. The V and J ends lost 5 bases and 2 bases respectively, with 22 bases between them. The entire variable domain, with the rest obtained from reference TRBV28 and TRBJ2-7, is as follows: DVKVTQSSRYLVKRTGEKVFLECVQDMDHENMFWYRQDPGLGLRLIYFSYDVKMKEKGDIPEGYSVSREKKERFSLILESASTNQTSMYLCASSRHGLVLAPYEQYFGPGTRLTVT.

The V gene is TRBV12-3 or TRBV12-4, the J gene TRBJ2-6; possible D gene TRBD2, 5 bases. The CDR3 runs 13 residues. V was pared by 7 bases and J by 4 bases, with 8 bases between. The DNA of the CDR3 is TGTGCCAGCACTCCGGGAGGGGCCAACGTCCTGACTTTC. It translates to CASTPGGANVLTF.

This clone was counted once. This chain links TRBV30 with TRBJ1-5; D possibly corresponds to TRBD1 (5 bases). This CDR3 region has 13 residues. Germline lookup yields CDR1 GTSNPN and CDR2 SVGIG (reference sequence). V was trimmed by 0 bases and J by 5 bases, leaving 8 bases between them. Here the CDR3 DNA reads TGTGCCTGGAGTGTAACAGGAGATCAGCCCCAGCATTTT. It is translated as CAWSVTGDQPQHF.

V is TRBV28 and J is TRBJ2-1, with D maybe TRBD1 (6 bases). Trimming stripped 7 bases from V and 3 bases from J, with 19 bases between. The CDR3 totals 16 residues. Germline CDR1 reads MDHEN; CDR2 reads SYDVKM. As DNA, the CDR3 is TGTGCCAGCAACCCAAGGGGCGCAGGGGTCTACAATGAGCAGTTCTTC. Its translation is CASNPRGAGVYNEQFF.

V and J are TRBV21-1 and TRBJ2-4; TRBD1, as called in the table, went unchecked against the DNA. TRBV21-1 is described as a pseudogene. The CDR3 totals 20 residues. The CDR3 region is CASSPRQPRPGQTAKNIQYF. DNA for the CDR3: TGTGCCAGCAGCCCGCGGCAGCCCCGACCGGGACAGACAGCCAAAAACATTCAGTACTTC.

A few counts support this clone. The chain recombines TRBV7-9 with TRBJ2-7; D is perhaps TRBD2 (6 bases). V lost 1 base and J lost 4, with 17 bases in between. Looked up from germline, CDR1 is SEHNR and CDR2 is FQNEAQ (reference sequence). This CDR3 has 16 residues. CDR3 sequence reads: CASSLDPGRTRYEQYF. DNA of the CDR3: TGTGCCAGCAGCTTAGACCCCGGGAGAACGAGATACGAGCAGTACTTC.

The V call is TRBV2, the J call TRBJ2-5, with a possible D match to TRBD1 (5 bases). The germline gives CDR1 SNHLY, CDR2 FYNNEI. The CDR3 extends over 13 amino acids. V was shortened by 6 bases and J by 2 bases, with 10 bases between the two germline ends. The CDR3 DNA sequence: TGTGCCAGCAGGGTGACAGTTCAAGAGACCCAGTACTTC. As protein: CASRVTVQETQYF.

This chain uses TRBV6-5 with TRBJ1-1, with 9 bases fitting TRBD1. V was clipped by 10 bases and J by 9 bases; unmatched bases: 12. This CDR3 has 13 amino acids. From germline, CDR1 is MNHEY and CDR2 SVGAGI. CDR3 amino acids: CATFSRQGVKAFF. DNA of the CDR3: TGTGCCACCTTCTCCAGACAGGGGGTAAAAGCTTTCTTT.

The chain recombines TRBV3-1 (or the pseudogene TRBV3-2) with TRBJ2-6; 8 nucleotides agree with TRBD1. CDR1 LGHDT and CDR2 YNNKEL come from the germline V gene (reference sequence). The J segment lost 2 bases and the V segment lost 4 bases, leaving 7 bases of the junction unmatched. The CDR3 contains 17 residues. The DNA for the CDR3 is TGTGCCAGCAGCCTACTGACAGGGGAGGCTGGGGCCAACGTCCTGACTTTC. This gives the protein CASSLLTGEAGANVLTF.